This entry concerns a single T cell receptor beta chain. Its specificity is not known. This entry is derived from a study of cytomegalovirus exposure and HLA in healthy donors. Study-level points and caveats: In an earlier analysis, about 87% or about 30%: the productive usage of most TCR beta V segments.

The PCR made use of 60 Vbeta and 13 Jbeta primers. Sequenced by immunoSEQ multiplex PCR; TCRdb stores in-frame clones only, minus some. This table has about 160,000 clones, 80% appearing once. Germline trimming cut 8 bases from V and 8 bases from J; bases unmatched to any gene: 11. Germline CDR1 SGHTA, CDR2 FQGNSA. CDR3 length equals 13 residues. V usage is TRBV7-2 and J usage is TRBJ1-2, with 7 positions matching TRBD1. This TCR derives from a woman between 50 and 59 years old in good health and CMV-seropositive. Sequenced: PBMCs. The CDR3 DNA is TGTGCCAGCGGAGAACAGGGGAATCTCGGCTACACCTTC. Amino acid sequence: CASGEQGNLGYTF.